This T cell receptor (beta chain) was captured in a study of T cells in Graves' hyperthyroidism and ophthalmopathy. V was trimmed by 2 bases and J by 0 bases, leaving 8 bases between them. The CDR3 totals 15 residues. Germline V gene data show CDR1 as SQVTM and CDR2 as ANQGSEA. Study-wide points: A model built on 13 V-J features separated ophthalmopathy from stable hyperthyroidism.

The TCR beta CDR3 regions underwent amplification using RNA transcripts as the source. Carried out on the TCR CDR3, a first-round RT-PCR used the HTBI primer set. Each CDR3 protein is one row after TCRdb ran MiXCR on the multiplex PCR reads. The data hold around 520,000 distinct CDR3 sequences, with approximately 25% observed a single time. Patients with ophthalmopathy all had a Clinical Activity Score of at least 3, a NOSPECS grade of at least 4 and duration under 3 months. This clonotype was counted many times. No antigen is known for it. The sequence came from a woman in her thirties with Graves' ophthalmopathy. What was sequenced was blood. V usage is TRBV29-1 and J usage is TRBJ2-6, with D perhaps TRBD1 (6 bases). CDR3 region: CSVEQGISGANVLTF. As DNA, the CDR3 is TGCAGCGTTGAACAGGGGATCTCTGGGGCCAACGTCCTGACTTTC.